The rows below give T cell receptor beta chains drawn from one sample of a study of cytomegalovirus exposure and HLA in healthy donors. TCRdb keeps only in-frame clones here, not all; method: immunoSEQ multiplex PCR. The sample records some 120,000 clones, less than 75% being singletons. The sequenced sample was PBMCs. These receptors were taken from a middle-aged woman in good health and CMV-seropositive. The CDR3 runs from the conserved cysteine through the conserved F or W. A D gene is named only where the DNA matches it firmly. Not every row has a clone size; where given, it reads once, few, many or a size class.

D gene: NA
V gene: TRBV7-8
J gene: TRBJ1-2
clone size: NA
CDR3 DNA: TGTGCCAGCAGCCTAGGGACCCGTGGGGGGTACACCTTC
CDR3 protein: CASSLGTRGGYTF

D gene: TRBD1
V gene: TRBV6-1
J gene: TRBJ1-5
clone size: NA
CDR3 DNA: TGTGCCAGCAGTGAAGGATCGGGACAGGGGGCCTATAGCAATCAGCCCCAGCATTTT
CDR3 protein: CASSEGSGQGAYSNQPQHF

D gene: TRBD2
V gene: TRBV5-1
J gene: TRBJ2-3
clone size: NA
CDR3 DNA: TGCGCCAGCAGCATTAGCGGGGGAATGACAGATACGCAGTATTTT
CDR3 protein: CASSISGGMTDTQYF

D gene: TRBD1
V gene: TRBV30
J gene: TRBJ2-5
clone size: few
CDR3 DNA: TGTGCCTGGAGTTCGGGACAGCGGGAGACCCAGTACTTC
CDR3 protein: CAWSSGQRETQYF

D gene: NA
V gene: TRBV27
J gene: TRBJ2-1
clone size: NA
CDR3 DNA: TGTGCCAGCAGTGGGAGAAATGAGCAGTTCTTC
CDR3 protein: CASSGRNEQFF

D gene: TRBD1
V gene: TRBV15
J gene: TRBJ2-5
clone size: NA
CDR3 DNA: TGTGCCACCAGCAGAGATTCCAGGGGGCCAGAGACCCAGTACTTC
CDR3 protein: CATSRDSRGPETQYF

D gene: TRBD1
V gene: TRBV28
J gene: TRBJ1-6
clone size: NA
CDR3 DNA: TGTGCCAGCAGTCTCTTGACAGGGCTGACCTATAATTCACCCCTCCACTTT
CDR3 protein: CASSLLTGLTYNSPLHF

D gene: NA
V gene: TRBV5-5
J gene: TRBJ1-5
clone size: NA
CDR3 DNA: TGTGCCAGCAGCTCCGGAGACTATAGCAATCAGCCCCAGCATTTT
CDR3 protein: CASSSGDYSNQPQHF

D gene: TRBD1
V gene: TRBV6-1
J gene: TRBJ2-7
clone size: NA
CDR3 DNA: TGTGCCAGCAGTGCGGGACAGGGGAGCTCCTACGAGCAGTACTTC
CDR3 protein: CASSAGQGSSYEQYF

D gene: NA
V gene: TRBV11-3
J gene: TRBJ2-2
clone size: few
CDR3 DNA: TGTGCCAGCAGCCGGGGAGCGAGTCCGGCCGGGGAGCTGTTTTTT
CDR3 protein: CASSRGASPAGELFF

D gene: TRBD2
V gene: TRBV6-5
J gene: TRBJ2-7
clone size: NA
CDR3 DNA: TGTGCCAGCAGTTACCCGCCGGGGGGGGTCTACGAGCAGTACTTC
CDR3 protein: CASSYPPGGVYEQYF

D gene: NA
V gene: TRBV6-6
J gene: TRBJ1-2
clone size: NA
CDR3 DNA: TGTGCCAGCAGACCTGACACGCAAACCTCTGGCTACACCTTC
CDR3 protein: CASRPDTQTSGYTF

D gene: TRBD1
V gene: TRBV5-1
J gene: TRBJ1-4
clone size: NA
CDR3 DNA: TGCGCCAGCAGCTTGGGGACAGGGACTGCAACTAATGAAAAACTGTTTTTT
CDR3 protein: CASSLGTGTATNEKLFF

D gene: NA
V gene: TRBV10-2
J gene: TRBJ2-7
clone size: NA
CDR3 DNA: TGCGCCAGCAGGATGACTACCACCGGGCACGAGCAGTACTTC
CDR3 protein: CASRMTTTGHEQYF

D gene: NA
V gene: TRBV4-3
J gene: TRBJ2-3
clone size: NA
CDR3 DNA: TGCGCCAGCAGCCAAGAGACAGCTGGGCCAGATACGCAGTATTTT
CDR3 protein: CASSQETAGPDTQYF

D gene: NA
V gene: TRBV7-2
J gene: TRBJ2-3
clone size: NA
CDR3 DNA: TGTGCCAGCAGCTTAGCTAGTCGTGAAGATACGCAGTATTTT
CDR3 protein: CASSLASREDTQYF

D gene: TRBD1
V gene: TRBV6-5
J gene: TRBJ1-2
clone size: NA
CDR3 DNA: TGTGCCAGCAGTTACCGGACAGGGTTTGGCTACACCTTC
CDR3 protein: CASSYRTGFGYTF

D gene: TRBD2
V gene: TRBV5-1
J gene: TRBJ2-7
clone size: NA
CDR3 DNA: TGCGCCAGCAGCTATTTAGCGGGATCCTACTACGAGCAGTACTTC
CDR3 protein: CASSYLAGSYYEQYF

D gene: NA
V gene: TRBV13
J gene: TRBJ2-7
clone size: NA
CDR3 DNA: TGTGCCAGCAGCTTAGGTAGCGTCTCCTACGAGCAGTACTTC
CDR3 protein: CASSLGSVSYEQYF

D gene: TRBD2
V gene: TRBV27
J gene: TRBJ2-5
clone size: NA
CDR3 DNA: TGTGCCAGCAGTCCGCCCCCTAGGCTAGCGGGAGTCATGGAGACCCAGTACTTC
CDR3 protein: CASSPPPRLAGVMETQYF

D gene: NA
V gene: TRBV9
J gene: TRBJ1-1
clone size: NA
CDR3 DNA: TGTGCCAGCAGCCTAGCTTCGAACACTGAAGCTTTCTTT
CDR3 protein: CASSLASNTEAFF

D gene: NA
V gene: TRBV7-9
J gene: TRBJ2-7
clone size: NA
CDR3 DNA: TGTGCCAGCAGCTTAGTGGGCAGGGAACAGTACTTC
CDR3 protein: CASSLVGREQYF

D gene: TRBD1
V gene: TRBV28
J gene: TRBJ1-5
clone size: NA
CDR3 DNA: TGTGCCAGCAGCCAAAGACGGACAGGGGCGGGCAATCAGCCCCAGCATTTT
CDR3 protein: CASSQRRTGAGNQPQHF

D gene: TRBD1
V gene: TRBV7-2
J gene: TRBJ1-4
clone size: few
CDR3 DNA: TGTGCCAGCAGCCCACCGGGACAGGTCCATGAAAAACTGTTTTTT
CDR3 protein: CASSPPGQVHEKLFF

D gene: NA
V gene: TRBV21-1
J gene: TRBJ2-7
clone size: few
CDR3 DNA: TGTGCCAGTCAGACTAGCGGGATTGGGGAGCAGTACTTC
CDR3 protein: CASQTSGIGEQYF

D gene: TRBD1
V gene: TRBV29-1
J gene: TRBJ1-2
clone size: NA
CDR3 DNA: TGCAGCGCTTGGTCGACAGGGCTTGGTGGCTACACCTTC
CDR3 protein: CSAWSTGLGGYTF

D gene: TRBD1
V gene: TRBV7-9
J gene: TRBJ1-4
clone size: few
CDR3 DNA: TGTGCCAGCAGCTTGGCGCAGAACAGGGGCGAAAAACTGTTTTTT
CDR3 protein: CASSLAQNRGEKLFF

D gene: TRBD1
V gene: TRBV9
J gene: TRBJ1-6
clone size: NA
CDR3 DNA: TGTGCCAGCAGCGTCAACTGGGACAGAAATTCACCCCTCCACTTT
CDR3 protein: CASSVNWDRNSPLHF

D gene: TRBD1
V gene: TRBV6-1
J gene: TRBJ1-5
clone size: NA
CDR3 DNA: TGTGCCAGCGCCCGGGACAGCCTAAATCAGCCCCAGCATTTT
CDR3 protein: CASARDSLNQPQHF

D gene: NA
V gene: TRBV6-5
J gene: TRBJ1-1
clone size: NA
CDR3 DNA: TGTGCCAGCAAAGAGCTGTGGAACACTGAAGCTTTCTTT
CDR3 protein: CASKELWNTEAFF

D gene: NA
V gene: TRBV7-9
J gene: TRBJ1-1
clone size: NA
CDR3 DNA: TGTGCCAGCAGCCTCCAGGTGAACACTGAAGCTTTCTTT
CDR3 protein: CASSLQVNTEAFF

D gene: NA
V gene: TRBV7-2
J gene: TRBJ1-1
clone size: NA
CDR3 DNA: TGTGCCAGCAGCTTCCGACGGGACACTGAAGCTTTCTTT
CDR3 protein: CASSFRRDTEAFF

D gene: NA
V gene: TRBV2
J gene: TRBJ1-3
clone size: NA
CDR3 DNA: TGTGCCAGCAGCTATTCCAGGTCCTCTGGAAACACCATATATTTT
CDR3 protein: CASSYSRSSGNTIYF

D gene: NA
V gene: TRBV6-6
J gene: TRBJ2-5
clone size: NA
CDR3 DNA: TGTGCCAGCAGTTCGGGACTGGTCGGAATTGAGACCCAGTACTTC
CDR3 protein: CASSSGLVGIETQYF

D gene: TRBD2
V gene: TRBV11-3
J gene: TRBJ2-1
clone size: NA
CDR3 DNA: TGTGCCAGCAGCTTAGGCTTGGGACTAGCGGGGACTTCCTACAATGAGCAGTTCTTC
CDR3 protein: CASSLGLGLAGTSYNEQFF

D gene: NA
V gene: TRBV7-8
J gene: TRBJ2-1
clone size: NA
CDR3 DNA: TGTGCCAGCAGCCCTGGCGGGGCCTCCTACAATGAGCAGTTCTTC
CDR3 protein: CASSPGGASYNEQFF

D gene: NA
V gene: TRBV29-1
J gene: TRBJ2-7
clone size: NA
CDR3 DNA: TGCAGCGTTGAAGGAGATTACTACGAGCAGTACTTC
CDR3 protein: CSVEGDYYEQYF

D gene: TRBD1
V gene: TRBV11-1
J gene: TRBJ2-7
clone size: NA
CDR3 DNA: TGTGCCAGCAGCTGGGACAGGGGGCGCCCGTACTTC
CDR3 protein: CASSWDRGRPYF

D gene: TRBD1
V gene: TRBV7-9
J gene: TRBJ1-2
clone size: NA
CDR3 DNA: TGTGCCAGCAGGCAGACGGGACAGGGTTATGGCTACACCTTC
CDR3 protein: CASRQTGQGYGYTF

D gene: TRBD2
V gene: TRBV4-1
J gene: TRBJ2-1
clone size: once
CDR3 DNA: TGCGCCAGCAGCCAAGATGGTGGTGGACTAGCCCTCAATGAGCAGTTCTTC
CDR3 protein: CASSQDGGGLALNEQFF

D gene: NA
V gene: TRBV27
J gene: TRBJ2-3
clone size: NA
CDR3 DNA: TGTGCCAGCAGTCCCTTACTCCGGGGGGCGCCTAGCACAGATACGCAGTATTTT
CDR3 protein: CASSPLLRGAPSTDTQYF

D gene: TRBD1
V gene: TRBV28
J gene: TRBJ1-1
clone size: NA
CDR3 DNA: TGTGCCAGCAGTCCTCCTTCAGGGGGCTTAACTGAAGCTTTCTTT
CDR3 protein: CASSPPSGGLTEAFF

D gene: TRBD1
V gene: TRBV30
J gene: TRBJ2-2
clone size: NA
CDR3 DNA: TGTGCCTGGAGTGGGGGACAGGGCGCGACCGGGGAGCTGTTTTTT
CDR3 protein: CAWSGGQGATGELFF

D gene: TRBD1
V gene: TRBV5-1
J gene: TRBJ1-1
clone size: NA
CDR3 DNA: TGCGCCAGCAGCCTTCGGACAGGGGGCACGAACACTGAAGCTTTCTTT
CDR3 protein: CASSLRTGGTNTEAFF

D gene: NA
V gene: TRBV5-1
J gene: TRBJ2-4
clone size: NA
CDR3 DNA: TGCGCCAGCAGCTTGGAGGGGGGGATTCTAGCCAAAAACATTCAGTACTTC
CDR3 protein: CASSLEGGILAKNIQYF

D gene: NA
V gene: TRBV27
J gene: TRBJ1-2
clone size: NA
CDR3 DNA: TGTGCCAGCAGCTTCCGGGGTACAGACTATGGCTACACCTTC
CDR3 protein: CASSFRGTDYGYTF

D gene: NA
V gene: TRBV4-2
J gene: TRBJ1-3
clone size: NA
CDR3 DNA: TGTGCCAGCAGCCAACGCGGCGACTACTCTGGAAACACCATATATTTT
CDR3 protein: CASSQRGDYSGNTIYF

D gene: NA
V gene: TRBV14
J gene: TRBJ1-1
clone size: NA
CDR3 DNA: TGTGCCAGCAGCCAGGGCCTAATAATGAACACTGAAGCTTTCTTT
CDR3 protein: CASSQGLIMNTEAFF

D gene: TRBD1
V gene: TRBV25-1
J gene: TRBJ2-7
clone size: NA
CDR3 DNA: TGTGCCAGCACCCGACAGGGGGCACGCTACGAGCAGTACTTC
CDR3 protein: CASTRQGARYEQYF

D gene: NA
V gene: TRBV7-8
J gene: TRBJ1-3
clone size: NA
CDR3 DNA: TGTGCCAGCAGCTTATGGTTCCGGCAGGACTCTGGAAACACCATATATTTT
CDR3 protein: CASSLWFRQDSGNTIYF

D gene: TRBD1
V gene: TRBV6-1
J gene: TRBJ1-2
clone size: NA
CDR3 DNA: TGTGCCAGCAGTGACCACACGGGACAGCCGGCAAAGGGCTACACCTTC
CDR3 protein: CASSDHTGQPAKGYTF

D gene: NA
V gene: TRBV6-1
J gene: TRBJ1-1
clone size: NA
CDR3 DNA: TGTGCCAGCAGGATATCCGGGACTCTGAACACTGAAGCTTTCTTT
CDR3 protein: CASRISGTLNTEAFF

D gene: NA
V gene: TRBV28
J gene: TRBJ1-4
clone size: few
CDR3 DNA: TGTGCCAGCAGTCCCGCACCGGTGGGCTCTAATGAAAAACTGTTTTTT
CDR3 protein: CASSPAPVGSNEKLFF

D gene: TRBD1
V gene: TRBV4-2
J gene: TRBJ2-7
clone size: NA
CDR3 DNA: TGTGCCAGCAGCCCTTACGGGACAGGGTCAAGCTACGAGCAGTACTTC
CDR3 protein: CASSPYGTGSSYEQYF

D gene: NA
V gene: TRBV7-3
J gene: TRBJ2-1
clone size: NA
CDR3 DNA: TGTGCCAGCAGCCCCCGTTTTAGCTTCTACAATGAGCAGTTCTTC
CDR3 protein: CASSPRFSFYNEQFF